Listed below are T cell receptor beta chains from one sample, sequenced in a study of siplizumab effects on memory and regulatory T cells. TCRdb keeps only in-frame clones here, not all; method: immunoSEQ multiplex PCR. The data show around 95,000 clones, 94% seen once. What was sequenced was non-Treg CD4+ T cells sorted from blood. These receptors all stem from a human donor in good health. Both conserved end residues are part of each CDR3. The D gene is left open where the match is weak.

j_call: TRBJ1-2
d_call: -
v_call: TRBV6-5
cdr3_aa: CASSYEGRGGYTF

j_call: TRBJ2-7
d_call: -
v_call: TRBV7-2
cdr3_aa: CASSFEQGPYEQYF

j_call: TRBJ1-1
d_call: -
v_call: TRBV7-2
cdr3_aa: CASSLEWLNTEAFF

j_call: TRBJ2-1
d_call: -
v_call: TRBV9
cdr3_aa: CASSVEPDAGNEQFF

j_call: TRBJ1-4
d_call: -
v_call: TRBV7-9
cdr3_aa: CASSRGEKLFF

j_call: TRBJ1-5
d_call: -
v_call: TRBV5-1
cdr3_aa: CASSVGQGGTQPQHF

j_call: TRBJ2-3
d_call: -
v_call: TRBV2
cdr3_aa: CASSEQGTDTQYF

j_call: TRBJ1-4
d_call: -
v_call: TRBV9
cdr3_aa: CASSVGRRPPAGEKLFF

j_call: TRBJ2-2
d_call: -
v_call: TRBV29-1
cdr3_aa: CSVERGAGELFF

j_call: TRBJ2-2
d_call: -
v_call: TRBV28
cdr3_aa: CASRRDPTGELFF

j_call: TRBJ2-5
d_call: -
v_call: TRBV20-1
cdr3_aa: CSAGAGETQYF

j_call: TRBJ1-2
d_call: -
v_call: TRBV27
cdr3_aa: CASRSLGGRIYGYTF

j_call: TRBJ1-5
d_call: -
v_call: TRBV6-5
cdr3_aa: CASAMLANQPQHF

j_call: TRBJ2-1
d_call: TRBD2
v_call: TRBV4-2
cdr3_aa: CASSQGTSVDEQFF

j_call: TRBJ2-2
d_call: -
v_call: TRBV19
cdr3_aa: CASSSSGELFF

j_call: TRBJ1-1
d_call: -
v_call: TRBV29-1
cdr3_aa: CSVQTVGGGFF

j_call: TRBJ2-3
d_call: -
v_call: TRBV19
cdr3_aa: CASTASTDTQYF

j_call: TRBJ2-7
d_call: TRBD1
v_call: TRBV6-1
cdr3_aa: CASSESGKGQPYEQYF

j_call: TRBJ2-5
d_call: TRBD2
v_call: TRBV7-3
cdr3_aa: CASSSGTSGRAGETQYF

j_call: TRBJ2-5
d_call: -
v_call: TRBV27
cdr3_aa: CASSEGVRETQYF

j_call: TRBJ2-1
d_call: TRBD2
v_call: TRBV19
cdr3_aa: CASSTSGSYNEQFF

j_call: TRBJ2-7
d_call: -
v_call: TRBV6-5
cdr3_aa: CASRVTSGEQYF

j_call: TRBJ2-7
d_call: -
v_call: TRBV6-6
cdr3_aa: CASSRNGGMNEQYF

j_call: TRBJ1-2
d_call: -
v_call: TRBV5-1
cdr3_aa: CASSLESGVGYTF

j_call: TRBJ2-2
d_call: TRBD2
v_call: TRBV28
cdr3_aa: CASRLSGSAGELFF

j_call: TRBJ1-1
d_call: -
v_call: TRBV6-1
cdr3_aa: CASRAGGGAEAFF

j_call: TRBJ1-5
d_call: -
v_call: TRBV25-1
cdr3_aa: CASSEFSGQGDQPQHF

j_call: -
d_call: -
v_call: TRBV11-3
cdr3_aa: CASSLAPGYEQYF

j_call: TRBJ2-1
d_call: TRBD2
v_call: TRBV7-9
cdr3_aa: CASSLGLAVYNEQFF

j_call: TRBJ2-7
d_call: -
v_call: TRBV5-1
cdr3_aa: CASSTLTGGHEQYF

j_call: TRBJ1-4
d_call: -
v_call: TRBV14
cdr3_aa: CASSQVLEEKLFF

j_call: TRBJ1-3
d_call: -
v_call: TRBV18
cdr3_aa: CASSPYSGISSSGNTIYF

j_call: TRBJ2-7
d_call: -
v_call: TRBV14
cdr3_aa: CASSPRQEATYEQYF

j_call: TRBJ2-7
d_call: TRBD1
v_call: TRBV6-1
cdr3_aa: CASTGRGFYEQYF

j_call: TRBJ2-3
d_call: TRBD2
v_call: TRBV9
cdr3_aa: CASSVLAGSQDTQYF

j_call: TRBJ2-5
d_call: -
v_call: TRBV19
cdr3_aa: CASSIAQYQETQYF

j_call: TRBJ1-4
d_call: -
v_call: TRBV28
cdr3_aa: CASSLNFREKLFF

j_call: TRBJ2-3
d_call: TRBD2
v_call: TRBV7-7
cdr3_aa: CASSLGLAGGGDTQYF

j_call: TRBJ2-4
d_call: TRBD2
v_call: TRBV5-1
cdr3_aa: CASSIETSGRFLSKNIQYF

j_call: TRBJ2-7
d_call: TRBD1
v_call: TRBV9
cdr3_aa: CASSVQTGTGGEQYF

j_call: TRBJ2-7
d_call: -
v_call: TRBV7-9
cdr3_aa: CASSSGGTGGEQYF

j_call: TRBJ2-7
d_call: -
v_call: TRBV7-2
cdr3_aa: CASSLEASIYEQYF

j_call: TRBJ1-3
d_call: -
v_call: TRBV5-8
cdr3_aa: CASSPTVYSGNTIYF

j_call: TRBJ2-3
d_call: TRBD2
v_call: TRBV5-1
cdr3_aa: CASSSKLAGAVVDTQYF

j_call: TRBJ1-5
d_call: TRBD1
v_call: TRBV27
cdr3_aa: CASSPPGGQGSNQPQHF

j_call: TRBJ1-5
d_call: -
v_call: TRBV6-6
cdr3_aa: CASSYSNRQNQPQHF

j_call: TRBJ1-5
d_call: -
v_call: TRBV6-4
cdr3_aa: CASSQERDQPQHF

j_call: TRBJ2-1
d_call: TRBD2
v_call: TRBV13
cdr3_aa: CASSDGTSGRPWDDEQFF

j_call: TRBJ2-1
d_call: -
v_call: TRBV19
cdr3_aa: CASSPSGRRTYNEQFF

j_call: TRBJ2-1
d_call: TRBD2
v_call: TRBV4-1
cdr3_aa: CASSLSLAGVYNEQFF

j_call: TRBJ2-1
d_call: -
v_call: TRBV18
cdr3_aa: CASSPMTASNEQFF

j_call: TRBJ2-1
d_call: -
v_call: TRBV27
cdr3_aa: CASSPNRAYNEQFF

j_call: TRBJ2-2
d_call: -
v_call: TRBV7-3
cdr3_aa: CASSLRPVGAGVHGELFF

j_call: TRBJ2-5
d_call: -
v_call: TRBV2
cdr3_aa: CASSVGTKETQYF

j_call: TRBJ2-7
d_call: TRBD2
v_call: TRBV9
cdr3_aa: CASSFLAGGFDEQYF

j_call: TRBJ2-5
d_call: TRBD2
v_call: TRBV29-1
cdr3_aa: CSAETSGSSPYF

j_call: TRBJ1-2
d_call: -
v_call: TRBV6-5
cdr3_aa: CASSYSWNYGYTF

j_call: TRBJ2-1
d_call: -
v_call: TRBV28
cdr3_aa: CASSLYQGKGEQFF

j_call: TRBJ2-5
d_call: -
v_call: TRBV27
cdr3_aa: CASSLGRRETQYF